Presented here are 10 T cell receptor beta chains from one specimen sequenced in a study of T cells in Graves' hyperthyroidism and ophthalmopathy. What was amplified from RNA transcripts were TCR beta CDR3 regions. TCR CDR3 underwent first-round RT-PCR with the HTBI primer set. TCRdb re-called the multiplex PCR reads through MiXCR, storing one row per CDR3 protein. This sample has roughly 300,000 distinct CDR3 sequences; 14% occur once, and the top ten carry 20% to 25%. Material for sequencing was blood. The receptors were sampled from a woman in her 30s with Graves' hyperthyroidism.

The sample holds many counts of this clonotype. The chain carries TRBV28 and TRBJ2-7, with 13 bases aligning to TRBD2. The CDR3 covers 17 residues. The V and J ends lost 5 bases and 0 bases, in that order; junction bases with no gene match: 7. Germline CDR1 reads MDHEN; CDR2 reads SYDVKM. CDR3 nucleotide sequence: TGTGCCAGCAGTCCACGGACTAGCGGGAGTTTCTCCTACGAGCAGTACTTC. Protein sequence: CASSPRTSGSFSYEQYF.

This clonotype was recorded many times. The V call is TRBV29-1, the J call TRBJ2-7; 7 bases map to TRBD1. This CDR3 region has 13 residues. After removal of 7 bases from V and 1 base from J, the junction contained 7 bases not matched to a gene. Per the germline V gene, CDR1 is SQVTM and CDR2 is ANQGSEA. The CDR3 protein is CSASATGSYEQYF. CDR3 nucleotide sequence: TGCAGCGCCTCGGCGACAGGGTCCTACGAGCAGTACTTC.

The chain is built from TRBV18 and TRBJ1-1; no clear D gene. The CDR3 has 14 residues. The V and J ends lost 3 bases and 4 bases respectively, with 12 bases between them. Germline assignment: CDR1 KGHSH and CDR2 LQKENI. The CDR3 here is CASSPKGEGTEAFF. The CDR3 nucleotides are TGTGCCAGCTCACCTAAGGGAGAGGGCACTGAAGCTTTCTTT. Drawing the rest from reference TRBV18 and TRBJ1-1, the complete variable domain is NAGVMQNPRHLVRRRGQEARLRCSPMKGHSHVYWYRQLPEEGLKFMVYLQKENIIDESGMPKERFSAEFPKEGPSILRIQQVVRGDSAAYFCASSPKGEGTEAFFGQGTRLTVV.

In this sample, this clonotype turned up many times. The chain employs TRBV28 and TRBJ1-1, with 9 bases identical to TRBD1. This CDR3 has 15 amino acids. CDR1 and CDR2 (germline): MDHEN, SYDVKM. V was clipped by 6 bases and J by 3 bases; unmatched bases: 8. CDR3 residues: CASSEQGAVDTEAFF. CDR3 DNA: TGTGCCAGCAGCGAACAGGGGGCGGTGGACACTGAAGCTTTCTTT.

This clonotype was recorded a few times. The chain is built from TRBV30 and TRBJ2-7; 15 bases align to TRBD2. V lost 2 bases to trimming and J lost 6 bases; unmatched junction nucleotides: 8. Germline V gives CDR1 GTSNPN, CDR2 SVGIG (reference sequence). The CDR3 sequence is 16 residues long. The CDR3 DNA follows: TGTGCCTGGAGTCTATTACTGGGACTAGCGGGAGGCGAGCAGTACTTC. Protein: CAWSLLLGLAGGEQYF.

This clonotype was detected many times. This rearrangement joins TRBV6-2 or TRBV6-3 to TRBJ1-1, with 7 nucleotides matching TRBD1. The J segment lost 1 base and the V segment lost 2 bases, leaving 7 bases of the junction unmatched. Germline V gene data show CDR1 as MNHEY and CDR2 as SVGEGT. The CDR3 is 16 residues long. The CDR3, as DNA: TGTGCCAGCAGTTACAGCACCGGACAGGCGAACACTGAAGCTTTCTTT. Protein product: CASSYSTGQANTEAFF.

This clonotype came up a few times. J is TRBJ2-1 and V is TRBV27, with TRBD2 identical over 8 bases. Germline values: CDR1 MNHEY, CDR2 SMNVEV (reference sequence). The CDR3 is 13 residues long. V lost 3 bases to trimming and J lost 8 bases; unmatched junction nucleotides: 3. CDR3 sequence reads: CASSFLAGDEQFF. The CDR3 DNA follows: TGTGCCAGCAGTTTTCTAGCGGGCGATGAGCAGTTCTTC.

This clonotype was observed at least ten times. CDR3 DNA: TGTGCCAGCAGTCAGACAGGGCTGAACACTGAAGCTTTCTTT. It codes for CASSQTGLNTEAFF. This chain links TRBV28 with TRBJ1-1; 7 nucleotides align to TRBD1. CDR1 MDHEN and CDR2 SYDVKM come from the germline V gene. J was trimmed by 0 bases and V by 5 bases; bases with no gene match: 3. CDR3 size: 14 residues.

The table lists this clonotype with many counts. The V gene is TRBV20-1, the J gene TRBJ2-5, with 10 bases aligning to TRBD1. Germline values: CDR1 DFQATT, CDR2 SNEGSKA (reference sequence). The CDR3 extends over 13 amino acids. After removal of 3 bases from V and 6 bases from J, the junction contained 4 bases not matched to a gene. CDR3 region: CSARTGGAQTQYF. CDR3 DNA sequence: TGCAGTGCTAGGACAGGGGGCGCGCAGACCCAGTACTTC.

In its sample, this clonotype was seen a few times. This chain uses TRBV7-2 with TRBJ2-1; D is possibly TRBD2 (5 bases). CDR3 length equals 14 residues. The germline V gene encodes CDR1 SGHTA and CDR2 FQGNSA. V was clipped by 3 bases and J by 6 bases, with 12 bases between them. The CDR3 loop reads CASSLRAFFNEQFF. The CDR3 region has the DNA TGTGCCAGCAGCTTGAGGGCTTTCTTCAATGAGCAGTTCTTC.